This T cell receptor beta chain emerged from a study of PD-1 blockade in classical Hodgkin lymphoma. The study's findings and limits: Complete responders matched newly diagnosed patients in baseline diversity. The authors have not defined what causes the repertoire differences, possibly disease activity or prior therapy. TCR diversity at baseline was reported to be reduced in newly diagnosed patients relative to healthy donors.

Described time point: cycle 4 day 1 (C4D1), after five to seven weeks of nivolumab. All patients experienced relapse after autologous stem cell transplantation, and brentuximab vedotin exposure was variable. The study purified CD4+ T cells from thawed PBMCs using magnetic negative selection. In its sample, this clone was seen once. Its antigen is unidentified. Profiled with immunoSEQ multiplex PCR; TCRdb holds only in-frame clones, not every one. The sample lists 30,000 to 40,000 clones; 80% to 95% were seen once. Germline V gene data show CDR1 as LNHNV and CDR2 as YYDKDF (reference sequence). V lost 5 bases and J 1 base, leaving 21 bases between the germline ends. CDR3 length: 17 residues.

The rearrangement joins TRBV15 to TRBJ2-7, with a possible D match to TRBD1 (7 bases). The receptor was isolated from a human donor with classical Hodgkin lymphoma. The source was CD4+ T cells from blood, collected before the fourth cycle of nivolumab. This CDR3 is CATSGRRGQSASYEQYF. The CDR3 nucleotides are TGTGCCACCAGCGGTCGGAGGGGACAGAGTGCTTCCTACGAGCAGTACTTC.